The 30 T cell receptor beta chains presented below share a single source sample, sequenced in a study of graft-versus-host responses after intestinal transplantation. No antigen has been identified for these receptors. Assay used: immunoSEQ multiplex PCR; TCRdb lists only in-frame clones, some missing. The sample records more than 65,000 clones, around 93% being singletons. Sequences were derived from unstimulated CD8+ T cells sorted from spleen or lymph node cells, sampled before transplant. The receptors derive from a human donor who was the organ donor for an intestinal transplant.

The CDR3, as DNA: TGTGCCAGCAGCTTGTGGACAGGATCACCCCTCCACTTT. This translates into CASSLWTGSPLHF. The chain has TRBV5-4 and TRBJ1-6; 7 positions match TRBD1. The CDR3 has 13 amino acids. Per the germline V gene, CDR1 is SGHNT and CDR2 is YYREEE (reference sequence). J was trimmed by 10 bases and V by 1 base; bases with no gene match: 2.

This clone was found a few times. The V gene is TRBV4-1, the J gene TRBJ1-3; D is perhaps TRBD1 (6 bases). This CDR3 is 15 amino acids long. CDR1 MGHRA and CDR2 YSYEKL come from the germline V gene. V shed 4 bases and J shed 7 bases, with 17 bases lying between them. The CDR3, as DNA: TGCGCCAGCAGCCCCGAGGGGGGTTCCAGGAACACCATATATTTT. Amino acids: CASSPEGGSRNTIYF.

The V and J genes are TRBV9 and TRBJ2-3; 11 bases line up with TRBD2. The CDR3 is 18 residues long. Trimming removed 3 bases from V and 2 bases from J; junction bases left unmatched: 11. Germline CDR1 and CDR2: SGDLS and YYNGEE. CDR3: CASSASLAGGLYTDTQYF. As DNA, the CDR3 is TGTGCCAGCAGCGCGAGTCTAGCGGGGGGCCTCTACACAGATACGCAGTATTTT.

The chain recombines TRBV9 with TRBJ2-7, with 10 bases that match TRBD2. CDR1 is SGDLS and CDR2 is YYNGEE in the germline V gene. This CDR3 has 16 residues. V trimming: 4 bases; J trimming: 6 bases; junction bases outside the gene matches: 13. CDR3 protein: CASSLTTLAGAREQYF. CDR3 DNA sequence: TGTGCCAGCAGCCTAACGACTCTAGCGGGGGCCCGCGAGCAGTACTTC.

The chain links TRBV6-4 to TRBJ2-6; D is ambiguous. V gave up 2 bases and J gave up 2 bases, with 25 bases separating them. CDR1 is MRHNA and CDR2 is SNTAGT in the germline V gene. CDR3 length: 21 amino acids. For the CDR3, the DNA is TGTGCCAGCAGTGACCCAAACTCCGTGGGCAGATCTTTAACTGGGGCCAACGTCCTGACTTTC. Encoded protein: CASSDPNSVGRSLTGANVLTF.

The chain is built from TRBV11-2 and TRBJ2-5; D is undetermined. This CDR3 has 12 residues. Trimming cost V 6 bases and J 5 bases, with 10 bases left between them. Germline lookup yields CDR1 SGHAT and CDR2 FQNNGV. The CDR3 reads CASRSLKETQYF. The CDR3 DNA follows: TGTGCCAGCAGGAGCTTGAAGGAGACCCAGTACTTC.

This rearrangement joins TRBV9 to TRBJ2-3; TRBD1 agrees at 8 bases. The germline V gene encodes CDR1 SGDLS and CDR2 YYNGEE. This CDR3 is 14 amino acids long. Trimming at V came to 4 bases and at J to 4 bases, leaving 5 bases not matched to a gene. The CDR3 DNA sequence: TGTGCCAGCAGCTCCTGGACAGGGCCAGATACGCAGTATTTT. Translated: CASSSWTGPDTQYF.

The rearrangement uses TRBV27 and TRBJ2-1; 13 bases map to TRBD2. Trimming cost V 5 bases and J 6 bases; bases outside gene matches: 10. Germline loops: CDR1 MNHEY, CDR2 SMNVEV (reference sequence). The CDR3 covers 17 residues. The CDR3 spells CASSPLTSGRALNEQFF. For the CDR3, the DNA is TGTGCCAGCAGTCCTCTCACTAGCGGGAGGGCCCTCAATGAGCAGTTCTTC.

This clone has just one count. V gene TRBV6-4 combines with J gene TRBJ1-2, with TRBD1 as a possible D gene (5 bases). The CDR3 extends over 14 amino acids. Trimming cost V 2 bases and J 7 bases, with 14 bases left between them. Germline assignment: CDR1 MRHNA and CDR2 SNTAGT. The CDR3 region is CASSDPLGGGGYTF. The CDR3 bases are TGTGCCAGCAGTGACCCTTTGGGGGGTGGTGGCTACACCTTC.

J is TRBJ2-3 and V is TRBV5-1, with D possibly matching TRBD1 (5 bases). Germline V lookup: CDR1 SGHRS, CDR2 YFSETQ. Trimming stripped 3 bases from V and 0 bases from J, with 11 bases between. The CDR3 loop spans 15 amino acids. The CDR3 sequence: CASSWGSSSTDTQYF. CDR3 coding DNA: TGCGCCAGCAGCTGGGGCAGCTCTAGCACAGATACGCAGTATTTT. Using reference TRBV5-1 and TRBJ2-3 for the parts outside the CDR3, the full variable domain is KAGVTQTPRYLIKTRGQQVTLSCSPISGHRSVSWYQQTPGQGLQFLFEYFSETQRNKGNFPGRFSGRQFSNSRSEMNVSTLELGDSALYLCASSWGSSSTDTQYFGPGTRLTVL.

This chain connects TRBV5-5 to TRBJ2-2; TRBD1 aligns across 9 bases. Trimming removed 9 bases from V and 5 bases from J; junction bases left unmatched: 11. The CDR3 has 15 residues. Germline lookup yields CDR1 SGHKS and CDR2 YYEKEE (reference sequence). In nucleotides, the CDR3 is TGTGCCATACTTTCCGGGACAGGGAGAACCGGGGAGCTGTTTTTT. Protein: CAILSGTGRTGELFF. The entire variable domain, with the rest obtained from reference TRBV5-5 and TRBJ2-2, is as follows: DAGVTQSPTHLIKTRGQQVTLRCSPISGHKSVSWYQQVLGQGPQFIFQYYEKEERGRGNFPDRFSARQFPNYSSELNVNALLLGDSALYLCAILSGTGRTGELFFGEGSRLTVL.

The V and J genes are TRBV10-2 and TRBJ2-7; no definite D call. CDR3 size: 14 residues. Germline lookup yields CDR1 WSHSY and CDR2 SAAADI. The V and J ends lost 3 bases and 0 bases respectively, with 9 bases between them. The CDR3 DNA is TGCGCCAGCAGTGATCTCGAGATCTCCTACGAGCAGTACTTC. This translates into CASSDLEISYEQYF.

This CDR3 reads CASSLISGGITDTQYF. CDR3 bases: TGTGCCAGCAGCTTAATCTCTGGCGGGATCACAGATACGCAGTATTTT. The V call is TRBV7-3, the J call TRBJ2-3; TRBD2 might be the D (6 bases). V was trimmed by 1 base and J by 2 bases, leaving 13 bases between them. Per the germline V gene, CDR1 is SGHTA and CDR2 is FQGTGA. CDR3 length equals 16 residues.

The chain combines TRBV11-2 with TRBJ1-2, with D maybe TRBD1 (5 bases). CDR3 length: 14 residues. The V gene lost 1 base and the J gene lost 3 bases, with 9 bases spanning the gap. The germline gives CDR1 SGHAT, CDR2 FQNNGV. The CDR3 loop reads CASSLGDGYYGYTF. As DNA, the CDR3 is TGTGCCAGCAGCTTAGGGGACGGATACTATGGCTACACCTTC.

The chain combines TRBV19 with TRBJ1-5, with D tentatively TRBD1 (6 bases). The CDR3 is 17 amino acids. Germline V CDR1 and CDR2: LNHDA, SQIVND (reference sequence). Trimming took off 3 bases at V and 2 bases at J, with 17 bases between the two ends. The CDR3 region is CASSIGEGVIGNQPQHF. The CDR3 DNA reads TGTGCCAGTAGTATCGGGGAGGGGGTCATCGGCAATCAGCCCCAGCATTTT.

The chain uses TRBV5-6 and TRBJ1-3, with D possibly TRBD1 on 5 matching bases. V was shortened by 3 bases and J by 0 bases, with 10 bases between the two germline ends. The CDR3 sequence is 15 residues long. CDR1 is SGHDT, CDR2 YYEEEE, per germline. This chain's CDR3 is CASSWGISSGNTIYF. The CDR3 DNA reads as TGTGCCAGCAGCTGGGGCATCAGCTCTGGAAACACCATATATTTT. The complete variable domain, with remaining parts taken from reference TRBV5-6 and TRBJ1-3, reads DAGVTQSPTHLIKTRGQQVTLRCSPKSGHDTVSWYQQALGQGPQFIFQYYEEEERQRGNFPDRFSGHQFPNYSSELNVNALLLGDSALYLCASSWGISSGNTIYFGEGSWLTVV.

The chain is built from TRBV2 and TRBJ2-2, with TRBD2 matching 8 bases. The V segment lost 5 bases and the J segment 4 bases; nucleotides outside the gene matches: 0. Germline assignment: CDR1 SNHLY and CDR2 FYNNEI. The CDR3 extends over 13 amino acids. The CDR3 sequence: CASSSGGTGELFF. DNA of the CDR3: TGTGCCAGCAGTAGCGGGGGCACCGGGGAGCTGTTTTTT.

CDR3 protein: CASSFGGDEQYF. The CDR3 nucleotides read TGTGCCAGCAGCTTTGGGGGAGACGAGCAGTACTTC. The chain couples TRBV5-5 to TRBJ2-5; D assignment may be TRBD1 or TRBD2 (5 bases each). The assigned J gene may be wrong: the sequence end matches TRBJ2-7 better. The CDR3 is made up of 12 amino acids. Per germline, CDR1 SGHKS and CDR2 YYEKEE (reference sequence).

The rearrangement joins TRBV30 to TRBJ2-1; D gene uncertain. V was pared by 0 bases and J by 11 bases, with 8 bases between. The germline gives CDR1 GTSNPN, CDR2 SVGIG (reference sequence). The CDR3 totals 11 residues. The CDR3 DNA follows: TGTGCCTGGAGTGTGTGGTTACAGCAGTTCTTC. Translation gives CAWSVWLQQFF.

This clone was counted a few times. This chain uses TRBV21-1 with TRBJ1-2; the table names TRBD1, a call not compared with the DNA. TRBV21-1 is assigned pseudogene status. CDR3 length: 13 residues. The DNA of the CDR3 is TGTGCCAGCAGCAAAAGTTCTTTGGGCGGCTACACCTTC. This sequence encodes CASSKSSLGGYTF.

The chain recombines TRBV4-2 with TRBJ2-7, with 7 bases that match TRBD2. Germline CDR1 is LGHNA and CDR2 is YNFKEQ. This CDR3 is 13 amino acids long. With 5 bases clipped from V and 5 bases from J, the junction kept 6 bases outside the gene matches. The CDR3 sequence is CASSLGGYDEQYF. CDR3 DNA: TGTGCCAGCAGCTTGGGAGGGTACGACGAGCAGTACTTC.

The chain combines TRBV4-2 with TRBJ2-2, with D possibly being TRBD1 (6 bases). Trimming pared 5 bases from V and 6 bases from J, leaving 16 bases between. This CDR3 is built from 15 residues. Per germline, CDR1 LGHNA and CDR2 YNFKEQ. This CDR3 reads CASSDTQGSAGELFF. CDR3 nucleotides: TGTGCCAGCAGCGATACACAGGGTTCCGCCGGGGAGCTGTTTTTT.

This chain joins TRBV7-9 and TRBJ1-3; the D is unclear. The CDR3 is 13 residues long. Trimming left V 5 bases short and J 0 bases short, with 5 bases between. CDR1 is SEHNR, CDR2 FQNEAQ, per germline (reference sequence). This chain's CDR3 is CASSPLSGNTIYF. The CDR3 coding sequence is TGTGCCAGCAGCCCCCTCTCTGGAAACACCATATATTTT.

This rearrangement joins TRBV19 to TRBJ1-2; the D is unclear. V lost 6 bases, J lost 4 bases, and 18 bases lay in between. This CDR3 region has 15 residues. Germline V CDR1 and CDR2: LNHDA, SQIVND (reference sequence). Here the CDR3 reads CASSRRGSPSYGYTF. DNA of the CDR3: TGTGCCAGTAGCCGACGAGGGTCCCCATCCTATGGCTACACCTTC. The whole variable domain, filled in from reference TRBV19 and TRBJ1-2, reads DGGITQSPKYLFRKEGQNVTLSCEQNLNHDAMYWYRQDPGQGLRLIYYSQIVNDFQKGDIAEGYSVSREKKESFPLTVTSAQKNPTAFYLCASSRRGSPSYGYTFGSGTRLTVV.

The chain combines TRBV6-5 with TRBJ1-2; D not resolved. Germline CDR1 and CDR2: MNHEY and SVGAGI. The germline V and J ends were trimmed by 5 bases and 4 bases, with 11 bases remaining between them. The CDR3 is 13 amino acids. CDR3: CASSEVKLYGYTF. The CDR3 DNA reads TGTGCCAGCAGTGAAGTTAAACTCTATGGCTACACCTTC.

The V call is TRBV5-8, the J call TRBJ2-5; D not resolved. The J call is doubtful: the DNA matches TRBJ2-7 better. Germline V gene lookup returns CDR1 SGHTS and CDR2 YDEGEE. The CDR3 covers 14 residues. CDR3 sequence: CASSASYSSYEQYF. CDR3 sequence (DNA): TGTGCCAGCTCAGCTTCCTACAGCTCCTACGAGCAGTACTTC.

The V gene is TRBV5-1, the J gene TRBJ2-1; 11 bases are a match to TRBD2. Germline CDR1 and CDR2: SGHRS and YFSETQ. After removal of 0 bases from V and 9 bases from J, the junction contained 8 bases not matched to a gene. CDR3 length: 16 amino acids. CDR3 region: CASSLALAGVGGEQFF. The CDR3 DNA sequence: TGCGCCAGCAGCTTGGCACTAGCGGGAGTGGGTGGTGAGCAGTTCTTC.

The rearrangement uses TRBV6-5 and TRBJ1-2; 7 positions match TRBD1. The CDR3 sequence is 13 residues long. V gave up 9 bases and J gave up 4 bases; unmatched junction bases: 8. The germline V gene has CDR1 MNHEY and CDR2 SVGAGI. In nucleotides, the CDR3 is TGTGCCAGTCAATCCCGGGACAGCTATGGCTACACCTTC. Translating gives CASQSRDSYGYTF.

The V call is TRBV27, the J call TRBJ2-1, with D possibly called TRBD1 or TRBD2 (6 bases each). This CDR3 spans 16 amino acids. Germline V CDR1 and CDR2: MNHEY, SMNVEV (reference sequence). Trimming stripped 6 bases from V and 0 bases from J, with 15 bases between. CDR3 sequence: CASSPAGQYSYNEQFF. CDR3 nucleotide sequence: TGTGCCAGCAGCCCTGCGGGACAATACTCCTACAATGAGCAGTTCTTC.

This clone was seen only once. This sequence joins TRBV10-3 and TRBJ2-7; possible D gene TRBD1, 6 bases. The germline V and J ends were trimmed by 4 bases and 2 bases, with 12 bases remaining between them. Germline assignment: CDR1 ENHRY and CDR2 SYGVKD. This CDR3 is built from 14 residues. The CDR3 protein is CAISGGQRTYEQYF. The CDR3 DNA reads as TGTGCCATCAGTGGTGGACAGCGAACCTACGAGCAGTACTTC.